This T cell receptor (beta chain) was identified during a study of shared clonotypes between healthy human individuals. Notes on the study in general: Donor scarcity curtailed the genetic and exposure-history diversity represented herein.

Bulk PBMC genomic DNA spanned ten immunoSEQ deep plates. This table comes from immunoSEQ multiplex PCR, and its TCRdb copy is limited to in-frame clones, with some not included. The sample lists some 490,000 clones; 81% were seen once. Unsorted samples used about 90 million PBMCs for genomic DNA. V lost 2 bases and J lost 5; bases outside the gene matches: 9. The CDR3 extends over 16 amino acids. CDR1 and CDR2 from the germline V gene are MDHEN and SYDVKM. With respect to this clone: Antigen unknown.

Source material: PBMCs. This TCR was sampled from a woman aged 40 to 49 in good health. Some clones in this sample may be carry-over from other donors' samples. The chain has TRBV28 and TRBJ2-5, with 9 bases that match TRBD2. The CDR3 nucleotides are TGTGCCAGCAGTTTACCGGCGGGAGGGCCGGGGGAGACCCAGTACTTC. This encodes CASSLPAGGPGETQYF.